By share of the sample, the clone carrying this T cell receptor (beta chain) is medium-sized (0.01 to 0.1%). Its antigen is still unknown. The CDR3 is made up of 16 amino acids. Germline-derived CDR1 and CDR2 are SEHNR and FQNEAQ (reference sequence). V was shortened by 5 bases and J by 2 bases, with 18 bases between the two germline ends. TCRdb keeps only in-frame clones here, not all; method: immunoSEQ multiplex PCR. Found here are under 75,000 clones, more than 85% of them singletons; the top ten hold roughly 17%. This specimen comes from a study of T cell responses to AZD1222 COVID-19 vaccine. Study-level results: Reportedly, nearly half the spike-specific TCRs target unmutated variant regions.

The input for sequencing was peripheral blood, taken on day 0 of AZD1222 vaccination. V usage is TRBV7-9 and J usage is TRBJ1-2, with D possibly TRBD1 on 5 matching bases. The sequence was obtained from an adult in good health. This CDR3 is CASSPGGLSTNYGYTF. CDR3 DNA: TGTGCCAGCAGCCCGGGGGGACTCTCAACGAACTATGGCTACACCTTC. Filled out from reference TRBV7-9 and TRBJ1-2, the complete variable domain reads DTGVSQNPRHKITKRGQNVTFRCDPISEHNRLYWYRQTLGQGPEFLTYFQNEAQLEKSRLLSDRFSAERPKGSFSTLEIQRTEQGDSAMYLCASSPGGLSTNYGYTFGSGTRLTVV.